Sequencing of this T cell receptor (beta chain) was carried out in a study of blood T cells in healthy people across ages. This clonotype was observed a few times. Its antigen is not known. Overall study findings and caveats: Diversity estimates from one million T cells were considered underestimates.

Alongside a J-beta primer mix, a sample-barcoded 5' primer served in a second PCR lasting about 6 to 12 cycles. Each CDR3 protein gets one entry after TCRdb re-called the 5' RACE reads with MiXCR. The table lists approximately 490,000 distinct CDR3 sequences, approximately 25% of them singletons. This CDR3 has 13 residues. Germline CDR1 is SGHTA and CDR2 is FQGTGA. The ends were cut back, 4 bases at V and 5 bases at J, with 10 bases in the middle. These data also formed part of another study, on T cells of mothers and their children.

The clonotype was recovered from a boy younger than 18 in good health. The chain employs TRBV7-3 and TRBJ2-3, with D possibly TRBD1 on 5 matching bases. Material: blood. The CDR3 DNA is TGTGCCAGCAGCTCATTAGGGGAAGATACGCAGTATTTT. Protein sequence: CASSSLGEDTQYF.